Following are 28 T cell receptor beta chains from one sample sequenced in a study of cytotoxic CD8 clonotypes in ibrutinib-treated CLL. The repertoire was sequenced with immunoSEQ multiplex PCR; TCRdb's copy has only in-frame clones and lacks some. The sample lists approximately 130,000 clones, around four fifths occurring once. The specimen comprised PBMCs, sampled after 24 months of ibrutinib treatment. The receptors were gathered from a human donor with chronic lymphocytic leukemia.

In this sample, this clone turned up a few times. The V gene is TRBV7-7, the J gene TRBJ1-6; no definite D call. The germline gives CDR1 SSHAT, CDR2 FNYEAQ (reference sequence). The CDR3 has 13 amino acids. The V and J ends lost 0 bases and 7 bases respectively, with 4 bases between them. This chain's CDR3 is CASSLAPNSPLHF. CDR3 DNA: TGTGCCAGCAGCTTAGCCCCCAATTCACCCCTCCACTTT.

This clone came up a few times. This chain connects TRBV2 to TRBJ1-2; D uncertain. The CDR3 runs to 12 residues. The V end was cut by 8 bases, the J end by 6 bases, with 13 bases between. Germline CDR1 reads SNHLY; CDR2 reads FYNNEI. The CDR3, as DNA: TGTGCCAGCCGCGGGCTTTACGATGGCTACACCTTC. Amino acid sequence: CASRGLYDGYTF.

This clone was observed a single time. The chain is built from TRBV5-1 and TRBJ1-2; TRBD1 is a possible D gene (5 bases). V was trimmed by 2 bases and J by 3 bases, leaving 14 bases between them. The CDR3 has 15 residues. CDR1 is SGHRS, CDR2 YFSETQ, per germline. Here the CDR3 DNA reads TGCGCCAGCAGCTTATCCGGGGCCCCCTACTATGGCTACACCTTC. It is translated as CASSLSGAPYYGYTF.

A few counts support this clone. The V gene is TRBV5-1, the J gene TRBJ1-4, with TRBD1 identical over 7 bases. CDR3 size: 15 residues. Per the germline V gene, CDR1 is SGHRS and CDR2 is YFSETQ. V trimming: 7 bases; J trimming: 3 bases; junction bases outside the gene matches: 9. For the CDR3, the DNA is TGCGCCAGCTCGGATGGCGGGACAGCTAATGAAAAACTGTTTTTT. This sequence encodes CASSDGGTANEKLFF. Together with reference TRBV5-1 and TRBJ1-4, the CDR3 gives the full variable domain: KAGVTQTPRYLIKTRGQQVTLSCSPISGHRSVSWYQQTPGQGLQFLFEYFSETQRNKGNFPGRFSGRQFSNSRSEMNVSTLELGDSALYLCASSDGGTANEKLFFGSGTQLSVL.

This sequence joins TRBV30 and TRBJ2-5; D is unresolved. CDR1 is GTSNPN, CDR2 SVGIG, per germline (reference sequence). The V and J ends lost 0 bases and 5 bases respectively, with 10 bases between them. This CDR3 has 13 residues. The CDR3 region is CAWSVKGFETQYF. CDR3 DNA sequence: TGTGCCTGGAGTGTGAAAGGGTTTGAGACCCAGTACTTC.

V is TRBV7-9 and J is TRBJ1-2; no clear D gene. The ends were cut back, 6 bases at V and 7 bases at J, with 12 bases in the middle. This CDR3 spans 12 amino acids. Germline V gene sequence: CDR1 SEHNR, CDR2 FQNEAQ (reference sequence). CDR3 sequence: CASRSYLGGYTF. CDR3 DNA sequence: TGTGCCAGCAGGAGTTATTTGGGTGGCTACACCTTC.

V gene TRBV2 combines with J gene TRBJ1-1; D ambiguous. Germline V gene sequence: CDR1 SNHLY, CDR2 FYNNEI. The CDR3 extends over 12 amino acids. V dropped 6 bases and J dropped 6 bases, with 11 bases sitting between them. Here the CDR3 reads CASSDRRAEAFF. In DNA form, the CDR3 reads TGTGCCAGCAGCGACCGCCGGGCTGAAGCTTTCTTT.

The gene calls are TRBV18 and TRBJ1-2, with a possible D match to TRBD1 (6 bases). The CDR3 has 14 residues. V was clipped by 8 bases and J by 12 bases, with 25 bases between them. CDR1 is KGHSH, CDR2 LQKENI, per germline. CDR3 protein: CASHPPGGRFRHTF. Written as DNA, the CDR3 is TGTGCCAGCCATCCTCCGGGGGGCCGGTTCCGTCACACCTTC.

The V call is TRBV7-9, the J call TRBJ1-2; D may be TRBD1 (5 bases). Germline values: CDR1 SEHNR, CDR2 FQNEAQ (reference sequence). CDR3 length: 13 residues. V was clipped by 0 bases and J by 6 bases, with 8 bases between them. This chain's CDR3 is CASSLAQGNGYTF. CDR3 in DNA: TGTGCCAGCAGCTTAGCCCAGGGCAATGGCTACACCTTC.

The chain's CDR3 is CASSSKGGPDTQYF. The CDR3 coding sequence is TGTGCCAGCAGCTCAAAGGGGGGCCCAGATACGCAGTATTTT. The chain links TRBV5-5 to TRBJ2-3; D is possibly TRBD1 or TRBD2 (6 bases each). CDR3 length equals 14 residues. Trimming took off 3 bases at V and 4 bases at J, with 12 bases between the two ends. From germline, CDR1 is SGHKS and CDR2 YYEKEE (reference sequence).

This clone has more than one count but fewer than ten. This chain joins TRBV30 and TRBJ1-2, with D perhaps TRBD1 (5 bases). The V end was cut by 4 bases, the J end by 8 bases, with 11 bases between. This CDR3 contains 11 residues. Germline CDR1 is GTSNPN and CDR2 is SVGIG (reference sequence). CDR3 in DNA: TGTGCCTGGATGCAGGGAGGCGGCTACACCTTC. This sequence encodes CAWMQGGGYTF.

The chain combines TRBV10-3 with TRBJ1-2, with no clear D. V lost 0 bases, J lost 10 bases, and 15 bases lay in between. CDR3 length equals 14 residues. Germline CDR1 ENHRY, CDR2 SYGVKD. CDR3 in DNA: TGTGCCATCAGTGAGTCTCGAAATTCCCTGTACTACACCTTC. Translation gives CAISESRNSLYYTF.

The chain has TRBV7-3 and TRBJ1-1; maybe TRBD1 (5 bases). The CDR3 is 13 residues long. Germline V CDR1 and CDR2: SGHTA, FQGTGA. Trimming took off 5 bases at V and 1 base at J, with 8 bases between the two ends. The CDR3 nucleotides read TGTGCCAGCAGCCGAGACAGGAACACTGAAGCTTTCTTT. It codes for CASSRDRNTEAFF.

The rearrangement joins TRBV30 to TRBJ2-2, with TRBD1 matching 12 bases. There are 18 residues in the CDR3. Germline V gene data show CDR1 as GTSNPN and CDR2 as SVGIG (reference sequence). V dropped 5 bases and J dropped 3; count of bases not matched to a gene: 13. The CDR3, as DNA: TGTGCCTGGGGGCCCCCGGGACAGGGGGCTGGGTACACCGGGGAGCTGTTTTTT. Its translation is CAWGPPGQGAGYTGELFF.

The rearrangement links TRBV7-3 to TRBJ2-7, with D perhaps given as TRBD1 or TRBD2 (5 bases each). The CDR3 length is 15 residues. Germline loops: CDR1 SGHTA, CDR2 FQGTGA. V lost 2 bases and J lost 4, with 15 bases in between. The DNA of the CDR3 is TGTGCCAGCAGCTTAGGGTCGCAGGGACGGTACGAGCAGTACTTC. It codes for CASSLGSQGRYEQYF.

The sample holds one count of this clone. The chain is built from TRBV6-4 and TRBJ2-7, with D possibly TRBD2 on 6 matching bases. V was shortened by 2 bases and J by 2 bases, with 10 bases between the two germline ends. Germline-derived CDR1 and CDR2 are MRHNA and SNTAGT. The CDR3 is 14 residues long. The chain's CDR3 is CASSDGGRTYEQYF. In DNA form, the CDR3 reads TGTGCCAGCAGTGACGGGGGGAGAACCTACGAGCAGTACTTC.

The chain uses TRBV6-5 and TRBJ2-3; D may be TRBD2 (6 bases). V lost 7 bases and J lost 2, with 13 bases in between. Germline CDR1 MNHEY, CDR2 SVGAGI. CDR3 length equals 14 residues. The CDR3: CASKTRGSTDTQYF. CDR3 sequence (DNA): TGTGCCAGCAAGACTCGGGGGTCCACAGATACGCAGTATTTT.

The J gene is TRBJ2-1, the V gene TRBV6-5; 11 bases match TRBD2. The CDR3 is 12 amino acids. Per germline, CDR1 MNHEY and CDR2 SVGAGI. Germline trimming cut 8 bases from V and 14 bases from J; bases unmatched to any gene: 8. CDR3 sequence reads: CASATSGAGEFF. The CDR3 nucleotides are TGTGCCAGCGCGACTAGCGGGGCTGGTGAGTTCTTC.

This chain connects TRBV7-9 to TRBJ1-5; tentative D call: TRBD1 (5 bases). CDR3 length: 13 residues. Looked up from germline, CDR1 is SEHNR and CDR2 is FQNEAQ (reference sequence). The V gene lost 1 base and the J gene lost 7 bases, with 8 bases spanning the gap. The DNA for the CDR3 is TGTGCCAGCAGCTTAGGCAGGGAACAGCCCCAGCATTTT. Translated, it gives CASSLGREQPQHF. The full variable domain, rest sourced from reference TRBV7-9 and TRBJ1-5, is DTGVSQNPRHKITKRGQNVTFRCDPISEHNRLYWYRQTLGQGPEFLTYFQNEAQLEKSRLLSDRFSAERPKGSFSTLEIQRTEQGDSAMYLCASSLGREQPQHFGDGTRLSIL.

This chain's CDR3 is CAWGVETAYEQYF. CDR3 bases: TGTGCCTGGGGGGTCGAGACAGCATACGAGCAGTACTTC. The chain carries TRBV30 and TRBJ2-7; D possibly corresponds to TRBD1 (5 bases). V lost 5 bases to trimming and J lost 4 bases, with 15 bases between them. Germline CDR1 and CDR2: GTSNPN and SVGIG (reference sequence). CDR3 size: 13 residues.

This sequence joins TRBV7-3 and TRBJ1-1, with 9 bases matching TRBD1. There are 15 residues in the CDR3. Germline loops: CDR1 SGHTA, CDR2 FQGTGA. V shed 4 bases, J shed 0 bases, and the junction held 3 bases outside the gene matches. In nucleotides, the CDR3 is TGTGCCAGCAGCTCCGGGACAGGGCTGAACACTGAAGCTTTCTTT. Its translation: CASSSGTGLNTEAFF.

The CDR3 is CASSLSSNREETQYF. CDR3 nucleotide sequence: TGTGCCAGCAGCTTATCCTCCAACAGGGAGGAGACCCAGTACTTC. The chain uses TRBV7-7 and TRBJ2-5, with D perhaps TRBD1 (6 bases). The ends were cut back, 2 bases at V and 5 bases at J, with 15 bases in the middle. Germline-derived CDR1 and CDR2 are SSHAT and FNYEAQ (reference sequence). The CDR3 runs 15 residues.

The count of this clone is one. This chain links TRBV7-2 with TRBJ2-5, with 9 bases identical to TRBD2. CDR3 length equals 18 residues. Trimming cost V 0 bases and J 1 base; bases outside gene matches: 9. Germline CDR1 reads SGHTA; CDR2 reads FQGNSA. CDR3 loop: CASSLAAGGGGAQETQYF. The CDR3, as DNA: TGTGCCAGCAGCTTAGCGGCGGGAGGCGGGGGGGCCCAAGAGACCCAGTACTTC.

This chain connects TRBV6-6 to TRBJ1-5; 12 nucleotides line up with TRBD1. The J segment lost 6 bases and the V segment lost 0 bases, leaving 3 bases of the junction unmatched. CDR1 MNHNY and CDR2 SVGAGI come from the germline V gene (reference sequence). This CDR3 is 16 amino acids long. In nucleotides, the CDR3 is TGTGCCAGCAGTTACTCTGGGACAGGGGGCGGTCAGCCCCAGCATTTT. Translating gives CASSYSGTGGGQPQHF.

The genes are TRBV7-2 and TRBJ2-3; 9 bases align to TRBD2. The CDR3 sequence is 16 residues long. Germline lookup yields CDR1 SGHTA and CDR2 FQGNSA. V shed 8 bases and J 4 bases; nucleotides not matched to a gene: 13. CDR3 in amino acids: CASGRRRGGAADTQYF. The CDR3 DNA sequence: TGTGCCAGCGGCCGGAGGCGCGGGGGGGCCGCAGATACGCAGTATTTT.

The V and J genes are TRBV7-9 and TRBJ2-3; the D call may be TRBD1 or TRBD2 (6 bases each). V was shortened by 1 base and J by 1 base, with 12 bases between the two germline ends. Germline CDR1 and CDR2: SEHNR and FQNEAQ (reference sequence). The CDR3 runs to 16 residues. The CDR3 protein is CASSLEGGRGTDTQYF. In nucleotides, the CDR3 is TGTGCCAGCAGCTTAGAAGGGGGGAGAGGCACAGATACGCAGTATTTT. The full variable domain, its missing parts supplied by reference TRBV7-9 and TRBJ2-3, is DTGVSQNPRHKITKRGQNVTFRCDPISEHNRLYWYRQTLGQGPEFLTYFQNEAQLEKSRLLSDRFSAERPKGSFSTLEIQRTEQGDSAMYLCASSLEGGRGTDTQYFGPGTRLTVL.

The CDR3 protein is CASSVVGGIYATEAFF. CDR3 bases: TGTGCCAGCAGCGTAGTGGGGGGCATATATGCCACTGAAGCTTTCTTT. The chain employs TRBV9 and TRBJ1-1, with D possibly being TRBD1 (6 bases). Germline CDR1 and CDR2: SGDLS and YYNGEE. The CDR3 length is 16 residues. V was trimmed by 0 bases and J by 4 bases, leaving 16 bases between them.

This clone was detected once. The genes are TRBV7-2 and TRBJ2-3, with 9 bases aligning to TRBD1. The germline gives CDR1 SGHTA, CDR2 FQGNSA. The CDR3 extends over 17 amino acids. J lost 2 bases, V lost 3 bases, and 9 bases had no gene match. The CDR3 region has the DNA TGTGCCAGCAGCTTCTTCGGGACAGGGTTTTCCACAGATACGCAGTATTTT. This translates into CASSFFGTGFSTDTQYF. Full variable domain (rest looked up from reference TRBV7-2 and TRBJ2-3): GAGVSQSPSNKVTEKGKDVELRCDPISGHTALYWYRQSLGQGLEFLIYFQGNSAPDKSGLPSDRFSAERTGGSVSTLTIQRTQQEDSAVYLCASSFFGTGFSTDTQYFGPGTRLTVL.